These 18 T cell receptor beta chains were all obtained from the same sample, sequenced in a study of blood T cell repertoires in COVID-19. Method: immunoSEQ multiplex PCR; TCRdb's copy keeps in-frame clones and lacks some. The data hold tens of thousands of clones, with around 86% observed a single time. Sequenced input: peripheral blood. These TCRs come from a human donor in a cohort sampled during active COVID-19.

This clone is a singleton in its sample. V usage is TRBV2 and J usage is TRBJ1-1, with 9 bases lining up with TRBD1. This CDR3 is built from 12 residues. The V gene's germline CDR1 is SNHLY and CDR2 FYNNEI. V shed 6 bases and J 6 bases; nucleotides not matched to a gene: 2. The CDR3 DNA sequence: TGTGCCAGCAGCGGACAGGGGCCTGAAGCTTTCTTT. As protein: CASSGQGPEAFF.

The chain is built from TRBV7-9 and TRBJ2-1; TRBD1 matches 9 bases. CDR1 and CDR2 from the germline V gene are SEHNR and FQNEAQ (reference sequence). V was clipped by 3 bases and J by 2 bases; unmatched bases: 2. The CDR3 runs to 15 residues. CDR3 sequence (DNA): TGTGCCAGCAGCTTCGACAGGGGGACCTACAATGAGCAGTTCTTC. Its protein product is CASSFDRGTYNEQFF.

This clone was picked up one time. This rearrangement joins TRBV11-2 to TRBJ2-3, with TRBD2 identical over 9 bases. The CDR3 runs 15 residues. The V segment lost 6 bases and the J segment 3 bases; nucleotides outside the gene matches: 7. Germline V gene lookup returns CDR1 SGHAT and CDR2 FQNNGV. The CDR3 protein is CASSFSGSGTDTQYF. CDR3 sequence (DNA): TGTGCCAGCAGTTTTAGCGGGAGTGGTACAGATACGCAGTATTTT.

The rearrangement links TRBV9 to TRBJ2-7; possible D gene TRBD1, 6 bases. V lost 3 bases and J 0 bases, leaving 13 bases between the germline ends. CDR3 length equals 15 residues. CDR1 and CDR2 from the germline V gene are SGDLS and YYNGEE. Here the CDR3 DNA reads TGTGCCAGCAGCGAGGGGCAGGGGTCCTCCTACGAGCAGTACTTC. It yields the protein CASSEGQGSSYEQYF.

The chain joins TRBV9 to TRBJ1-2; TRBD1 matches at 7 bases. After removal of 3 bases from V and 0 bases from J, the junction contained 5 bases not matched to a gene. This CDR3 has 15 residues. The V gene's germline CDR1 is SGDLS and CDR2 YYNGEE. The CDR3 sequence is CASSERQGANYGYTF. In DNA, the CDR3 is TGTGCCAGCAGCGAGAGACAGGGTGCTAACTATGGCTACACCTTC.

V gene TRBV5-1 combines with J gene TRBJ2-7; TRBD1 matches at 8 bases. The trim removed 4 bases at V and 4 bases at J, leaving 10 bases unmatched. The CDR3 is 15 amino acids. Germline lookup yields CDR1 SGHRS and CDR2 YFSETQ. The DNA for the CDR3 is TGCGCCAGCAGCAAAGGACAGGGTTTCTATTACGAGCAGTACTTC. Amino acid sequence: CASSKGQGFYYEQYF.

The gene calls are TRBV30 and TRBJ2-2; 8 bases are shared with TRBD2. This CDR3 is built from 14 residues. Germline V gives CDR1 GTSNPN, CDR2 SVGIG (reference sequence). V was clipped by 5 bases and J by 4 bases; unmatched bases: 6. CDR3 nucleotide sequence: TGTGCCTGGTCCAGCGGGGGTCTCACCGGGGAGCTGTTTTTT. Residues: CAWSSGGLTGELFF.

The chain employs TRBV5-1 and TRBJ1-2; 7 bases line up with TRBD1. The CDR3 sequence is 16 residues long. V trimming: 4 bases; J trimming: 7 bases; junction bases outside the gene matches: 16. In germline, CDR1 is SGHRS, CDR2 YFSETQ. DNA of the CDR3: TGCGCCAGCAGCAGGGGTGGTCGTGACAGGGTTTCTGGCTACACCTTC. Its translation: CASSRGGRDRVSGYTF.

This clone was detected once. V usage is TRBV7-2 and J usage is TRBJ2-2; 8 bases line up with TRBD2. V was pared by 1 base and J by 7 bases, with 2 bases of the junction left unmatched. Germline V lookup: CDR1 SGHTA, CDR2 FQGNSA. The CDR3 is 14 amino acids. The CDR3 region has the DNA TGTGCCAGCAGCTTAGGCCGGGGGGGCGGGGAGCTGTTTTTT. The encoded protein is CASSLGRGGGELFF.

V and J are TRBV6-5 and TRBJ2-5; D call uncertain. CDR3 length: 13 amino acids. The germline CDR1 and CDR2 sequences are MNHEY and SVGAGI. Trimming cost V 9 bases and J 5 bases, with 16 bases left between them. The CDR3 protein is CASSQTRVETQYF. In DNA, the CDR3 is TGTGCCAGTAGCCAGACCCGGGTCGAGACCCAGTACTTC.

This clone was counted a few times. The chain combines TRBV3-1 (or the pseudogene TRBV3-2) with TRBJ2-2; D is perhaps TRBD1 (5 bases). The CDR3 consists of 13 residues. V lost 1 base and J lost 7, with 7 bases in between. CDR1 and CDR2 from the germline V gene are LGHDT and YNNKEL (reference sequence). In DNA form, the CDR3 reads TGTGCCAGCAGCCAAGGGACACGCGGGGAGCTGTTTTTT. As protein: CASSQGTRGELFF.

The V gene is TRBV7-2, the J gene TRBJ2-1; 7 bases match TRBD2. The CDR3 has 15 residues. V was clipped by 6 bases and J by 7 bases; unmatched bases: 12. CDR1 and CDR2 (germline): SGHTA, FQGNSA. In nucleotides, the CDR3 is TGTGCCAGCAGTCGGCCAACGGGGGGAACAAATGAGCAGTTCTTC. Amino acid sequence: CASSRPTGGTNEQFF.

The CDR3 DNA reads as TGTGCCAGCAGCCAAGCCCCGGGACTAGCGGGAGGGCGTCCCACCGGGGAGCTGTTTTTT. It yields the protein CASSQAPGLAGGRPTGELFF. The chain joins TRBV3-1 (or the pseudogene TRBV3-2) to TRBJ2-2; TRBD2 matches 16 bases. CDR1 and CDR2 (germline): LGHDT, YNNKEL (reference sequence). V was pared by 1 base and J by 4 bases, with 9 bases of the junction left unmatched. The CDR3 is 20 residues long.

The genes are TRBV29-1 and TRBJ1-2, with TRBD1 matching over 7 bases. The CDR3 extends over 13 amino acids. V shed 5 bases and J 1 base; nucleotides not matched to a gene: 4. CDR1 SQVTM and CDR2 ANQGSEA come from the germline V gene. The CDR3 DNA sequence: TGCAGCGTTAGACAGGGCGGTAACTATGGCTACACCTTC. It encodes CSVRQGGNYGYTF.

This sequence joins TRBV19 and TRBJ2-3, with a tentative D call TRBD2 (6 bases). Per germline, CDR1 LNHDA and CDR2 SQIVND (reference sequence). The CDR3 runs 17 residues. V dropped 0 bases and J dropped 3 bases, with 16 bases sitting between them. CDR3 residues: CASSIDLGGGPTDTQYF. The CDR3, as DNA: TGTGCCAGTAGTATAGATCTCGGGGGAGGTCCAACAGATACGCAGTATTTT.

This sequence joins TRBV18 and TRBJ1-2, with 9 bases fitting TRBD1. The trim removed 1 base at V and 8 bases at J, leaving 5 bases unmatched. The CDR3 has 14 residues. CDR1 is KGHSH, CDR2 LQKENI, per germline. This CDR3 reads CASSPLGDREGYTF. Here the CDR3 DNA reads TGTGCCAGCTCACCACTGGGGGACAGGGAAGGCTACACCTTC. Full variable domain (outside the CDR3, taken from reference TRBV18 and TRBJ1-2): NAGVMQNPRHLVRRRGQEARLRCSPMKGHSHVYWYRQLPEEGLKFMVYLQKENIIDESGMPKERFSAEFPKEGPSILRIQQVVRGDSAAYFCASSPLGDREGYTFGSGTRLTVV.

CDR3: CASSQQNTGVYEQYF. Written as DNA, the CDR3 is TGCGCCAGCAGCCAACAAAATACAGGGGTCTACGAGCAGTACTTC. V is TRBV4-3 and J is TRBJ2-7; 7 bases are a match to TRBD1. The CDR3 is 15 amino acids. In germline, CDR1 is LGHNA, CDR2 YSLEER. With 2 bases clipped from V and 3 bases from J, the junction kept 7 bases outside the gene matches.

Written as DNA, the CDR3 is TGTGCCAGCAGCCAAGCGGGGAACACCGGGGAGCTGTTTTTT. This gives the protein CASSQAGNTGELFF. The chain has TRBV3-1 (or the pseudogene TRBV3-2) and TRBJ2-2; D gene ambiguous. The CDR3 consists of 14 residues. V was pared by 1 base and J by 1 base, with 4 bases between. Germline loops: CDR1 LGHDT, CDR2 YNNKEL (reference sequence).